Below, 20 T cell receptor beta chains from the same sample are listed, as sequenced in a study of metastatic and nonmetastatic thyroid tumors. TCRdb re-clonotyped the PCR reads through MiXCR. This table holds about 38,000 clones, 28% found once. None of the patients had undergone any treatment ahead of thyroid surgery. The sequenced material came from blood. These receptors all come from a male donor with papillary thyroid cancer or a benign thyroid nodule (not recorded which). Some clones in this sample may be carry-over from other donors' samples.

This clone came up many times. The chain joins TRBV11-1 to TRBJ1-1, with a possible D match to TRBD1 (5 bases). This CDR3 comprises 16 residues. V lost 1 base to trimming and J lost 0 bases, with 12 bases between them. The germline V gene encodes CDR1 SGHAT and CDR2 FQDESV (reference sequence). The CDR3 loop is CASSLEWGLMNTEAFF. The CDR3 bases are TGTGCCAGCAGCTTAGAGTGGGGGTTAATGAACACTGAAGCTTTCTTT.

This clone came up a few times. The gene calls are TRBV11-2 and TRBJ1-2; 9 bases align to TRBD1. Germline assignment: CDR1 SGHAT and CDR2 FQNNGV. This CDR3 spans 17 amino acids. Losses at the gene ends were 4 bases for V and 0 bases for J; bases not matched to a gene: 9. CDR3 sequence reads: CASSSGQGSTPNYGYTF. CDR3 sequence (DNA): TGTGCCAGCAGCTCCGGACAGGGGAGCACCCCTAACTATGGCTACACCTTC.

The chain is built from TRBV24-1 and TRBJ2-2; D unresolved. CDR1 and CDR2 (germline): KGHDR, SFDVKD. The CDR3 covers 15 residues. The V gene lost 6 bases and the J gene lost 1 base, with 11 bases spanning the gap. The CDR3 loop is CATSPPAVNTGELFF. CDR3 DNA sequence: TGTGCCACCAGTCCCCCTGCCGTGAACACCGGGGAGCTGTTTTTT.

This chain uses TRBV30 with TRBJ2-7, with TRBD1 as a possible D gene (6 bases). The V end was cut by 0 bases, the J end by 5 bases, with 11 bases between. The CDR3 has 13 amino acids. Germline V gene sequence: CDR1 GTSNPN, CDR2 SVGIG (reference sequence). The CDR3 loop reads CAWSVYGTNEQYF. The CDR3 DNA sequence: TGTGCCTGGAGTGTATACGGGACAAACGAGCAGTACTTC. The full variable domain, its missing parts supplied by reference TRBV30 and TRBJ2-7, is SQTIHQWPATLVQPVGSPLSLECTVEGTSNPNLYWYRQAAGRGLQLLFYSVGIGQISSEVPQNLSASRPQDRQFILSSKKLLLSDSGFYLCAWSVYGTNEQYFGPGTRLTVT.

V is TRBV5-8 and J is TRBJ2-7; possibly TRBD2 for D (6 bases). Deletions cut 4 bases from V and 4 bases from J, with 12 bases between. Germline V gives CDR1 SGHTS, CDR2 YDEGEE. This CDR3 spans 13 amino acids. CDR3 coding DNA: TGTGCCAGCAGCGTCCAGGGAGGATACGAGCAGTACTTC. This sequence encodes CASSVQGGYEQYF.

By sample fraction, this clone is medium-sized. Here the CDR3 DNA reads TGTGCCAGCGGGGTGTACGAGCAGTACTTC. Protein sequence: CASGVYEQYF. The gene calls are TRBV28 and TRBJ2-7; D ambiguous. Deletions cut 8 bases from V and 4 bases from J, with 6 bases between. CDR1 is MDHEN, CDR2 SYDVKM, per germline. The length of the CDR3 is 10 residues.

This clone is termed medium-sized. This chain joins TRBV6-1 and TRBJ2-2; 9 nucleotides match TRBD2. This CDR3 has 15 residues. Germline V CDR1 and CDR2: MNHNS, SASEGT. With V trimmed by 5 bases and J by 5 bases, 6 bases remained unmatched. In DNA form, the CDR3 reads TGTGCCAGCAGTAACCCTAGCGGGATTACCGGGGAGCTGTTTTTT. Translating gives CASSNPSGITGELFF.

This clone was observed a handful of times. The chain joins TRBV28 to TRBJ1-2, with D possibly TRBD1 on 6 matching bases. Germline CDR1 is MDHEN and CDR2 is SYDVKM. The CDR3 has 14 amino acids. V was shortened by 2 bases and J by 6 bases, with 13 bases between the two germline ends. The CDR3 reads CASSLEGGFNGYTF. DNA for the CDR3: TGTGCCAGCAGTTTAGAAGGGGGATTTAATGGCTACACCTTC.

This clone was seen only a few times. The V gene is TRBV5-5, the J gene TRBJ1-1; TRBD1 matches at 9 bases. This CDR3 comprises 13 residues. With V trimmed by 3 bases and J by 4 bases, 1 base remained unmatched. Per germline, CDR1 SGHKS and CDR2 YYEKEE (reference sequence). The CDR3 DNA reads as TGTGCCAGCAGCTCGGACAGGGGCACTGAAGCTTTCTTT. Residues: CASSSDRGTEAFF.

J is TRBJ1-1 and V is TRBV6-5; D perhaps matches TRBD1 (6 bases). This CDR3 spans 15 amino acids. V gave up 2 bases and J gave up 0 bases, with 10 bases separating them. The V gene's germline CDR1 is MNHEY and CDR2 SVGAGI. Here the CDR3 DNA reads TGTGCCAGCAGTTACGGTCAGGGGATGAACACTGAAGCTTTCTTT. Protein product: CASSYGQGMNTEAFF.

The V and J genes are TRBV20-1 and TRBJ2-5; perhaps D is TRBD1 or TRBD2 (5 bases each). CDR3 size: 12 residues. V lost 5 bases, J lost 2 bases, and 9 bases lay in between. The V gene's germline CDR1 is DFQATT and CDR2 SNEGSKA (reference sequence). In DNA form, the CDR3 reads TGCAGTGCTGGGACCCCACAAGAGACCCAGTACTTC. The encoded protein is CSAGTPQETQYF.

The chain is built from TRBV20-1 and TRBJ1-2; unclear D gene. The CDR3 spans 16 residues. Germline CDR1 DFQATT, CDR2 SNEGSKA (reference sequence). V lost 0 bases to trimming and J lost 0 bases, with 14 bases between them. CDR3 loop: CSARDSTVGANYGYTF. In DNA form, the CDR3 reads TGCAGTGCTAGAGATAGTACAGTTGGAGCTAACTATGGCTACACCTTC.

The chain uses TRBV30 and TRBJ2-2; 11 nucleotides match TRBD2. V lost 6 bases, J lost 3 bases, and 9 bases stayed unmatched. CDR3 length: 16 amino acids. Germline CDR1 reads GTSNPN; CDR2 reads SVGIG (reference sequence). The CDR3 DNA reads as TGTGCCTGCCCTAGCGGGAGGAGGGGCGACACCGGGGAGCTGTTTTTT. Protein: CACPSGRRGDTGELFF.

This clone was seen repeatedly, ten times or more. The V and J genes are TRBV27 and TRBJ2-1, with TRBD1 identical over 8 bases. The CDR3 has 16 residues. V lost 4 bases and J lost 5; bases outside the gene matches: 10. CDR1 MNHEY and CDR2 SMNVEV come from the germline V gene (reference sequence). CDR3 sequence reads: CASSSIAARGHNEQFF. In nucleotides, the CDR3 is TGTGCCAGCAGTTCCATAGCGGCCAGGGGGCACAATGAGCAGTTCTTC.

This clone was recorded many times. The V gene is TRBV24-1, the J gene TRBJ2-3; the match to TRBD2 covers 13 bases. The germline V gene has CDR1 KGHDR and CDR2 SFDVKD. Losses at the gene ends were 4 bases for V and 1 base for J; bases not matched to a gene: 16. This CDR3 region has 21 residues. The CDR3 reads CATSEHPGLAGSQGGTDTQYF. The CDR3 nucleotides are TGTGCCACCAGTGAACATCCGGGACTAGCGGGATCCCAAGGTGGCACAGATACGCAGTATTTT.

The chain carries TRBV29-1 and TRBJ2-1; maybe TRBD2 (6 bases). V was clipped by 3 bases and J by 2 bases, with 11 bases between them. CDR3 size: 14 residues. Germline lookup yields CDR1 SQVTM and CDR2 ANQGSEA. The CDR3 sequence: CSVEAGLAYNEQFF. The CDR3 nucleotides read TGCAGCGTTGAGGCGGGACTGGCCTACAATGAGCAGTTCTTC.

This clone is medium-sized. This chain connects TRBV11-2 to TRBJ2-1; D is perhaps TRBD2 (5 bases). The CDR3 runs 14 residues. Trimming shortened V by 5 bases and J by 13 bases, and 21 bases separated the two germline ends. Germline CDR1 is SGHAT and CDR2 is FQNNGV. The CDR3 is CASSLPLADGFQFF. The CDR3 bases are TGTGCCAGCAGCCTACCCCTAGCCGACGGGTTTCAGTTCTTC.

The V call is TRBV15, the J call TRBJ2-7; 9 nucleotides align to TRBD1. The ends lost 1 base at V and 6 bases at J; junction bases unmatched: 4. This CDR3 contains 14 residues. CDR1 and CDR2 (germline): LNHNV, YYDKDF (reference sequence). CDR3: CATSRGDRAAEQYF. The CDR3 DNA sequence: TGTGCCACCAGCAGAGGGGACAGGGCCGCCGAGCAGTACTTC.

This clone was counted a few times. The V gene is TRBV19, the J gene TRBJ2-1; TRBD2 matches at 12 bases. This CDR3 has 14 residues. Germline V CDR1 and CDR2: LNHDA, SQIVND (reference sequence). The V gene end was trimmed by 5 bases and the J gene end by 8 bases; junction bases not matched to a gene: 4. The CDR3 sequence: CASSLLAGGDEQFF. The CDR3 DNA reads TGTGCCAGTAGTCTACTAGCGGGAGGAGATGAGCAGTTCTTC.

This clone was observed a single time. The chain joins TRBV28 to TRBJ1-1, with no clear D. Germline lookup yields CDR1 MDHEN and CDR2 SYDVKM. CDR3 length: 13 amino acids. Trimming cost V 2 bases and J 1 base, with 5 bases left between them. The CDR3 nucleotides are TGTGCCAGCAGTTTACAGGCGAACACTGAAGCTTTCTTT. This translates into CASSLQANTEAFF.